Listed below are T cell receptor beta chains from one sample, sequenced in a study of human T cells and chemical hapten exposure. A single record per CDR3 protein comes from TCRdb applying MiXCR to the RACE reads. The sample yields 200,000 to 300,000 distinct CDR3 sequences, about 9% seen once. The sample here was whole blood, taken in connection with sensitization to the hapten diphenylcyclopropenone (DPC). These receptors all come from a woman in her thirties or forties with alopecia areata. Some clones in this sample may be carry-over from other donors' samples. Each CDR3 is given with its conserved first and last residue. The order of the fields is V gene, clone size, D gene, J gene, CDR3 protein, CDR3 DNA. A D gene is named only where the DNA matches it firmly. Rows may omit the clone size; those that give it use once, few, many or a size class.

>TRBV7-9|many|.|TRBJ2-4
CASSLIGTKNIQYF
TGTGCCAGCAGCTTAATAGGGACCAAAAACATTCAGTACTTC
>TRBV7-3|many|.|TRBJ2-1
CASSLIVGGEQFF
TGTGCCAGCAGCTTAATTGTAGGGGGTGAGCAGTTCTTC
>TRBV27|many|.|TRBJ2-7
CASSFSGTLIPYEQYF
TGTGCCAGCAGTTTCTCCGGGACATTGATCCCCTACGAGCAGTACTTC
>TRBV12-3/TRBV12-4|.|TRBD1|TRBJ1-2
CASSRNRGVGGYTF
TGTGCCAGCAGCCGTAACAGGGGTGTCGGGGGCTACACCTTC
>TRBV2|.|.|TRBJ2-7
CASKGTGRVYEQYF
TGTGCCAGCAAGGGCACAGGGAGAGTCTACGAGCAGTACTTC
>TRBV20-1|few|TRBD2|TRBJ2-7
CSASRREPYEQYF
TGCAGTGCTAGTCGGCGGGAGCCCTACGAGCAGTACTTC
>TRBV5-6|.|.|TRBJ2-1
CASSSQRYNEQFF
TGTGCCAGCAGCTCTCAGAGATACAATGAGCAGTTCTTC
>TRBV10-3|.|TRBD2|TRBJ2-2
CAIKRTSGRNTGELFF
TGTGCCATCAAGCGGACTAGCGGGAGGAACACCGGGGAGCTGTTTTTT
>TRBV29-1|few|TRBD1|TRBJ2-7
CSVVAGGTYEQYF
TGCAGCGTTGTGGCAGGGGGCACCTACGAGCAGTACTTC
>TRBV29-1|few|.|TRBJ2-1
CSVEIRSTASEQFF
TGCAGCGTTGAAATCCGGAGTACTGCGAGTGAGCAGTTCTTC
>TRBV27|.|.|TRBJ2-7
CASSPVQGYEQYF
TGTGCCAGCAGTCCCGTACAGGGCTACGAGCAGTACTTC
>TRBV10-3|many|TRBD2|TRBJ2-2
CAIKTGLADTGELFF
TGTGCCATCAAAACGGGACTAGCGGACACCGGGGAGCTGTTTTTT
>TRBV28|.|TRBD1|TRBJ2-6
CASSFDRTGRPNVLTF
TGTGCCAGCAGTTTTGACAGGACAGGGAGGCCCAACGTCCTGACTTTC
>TRBV7-9|.|.|TRBJ2-5
CASSFERQYQETQYF
TGTGCCAGCAGCTTCGAGCGACAGTACCAAGAGACCCAGTACTTC
>TRBV4-3|few|TRBD1|TRBJ1-4
CASSPWDRGDEKLFF
TGCGCCAGCAGCCCGTGGGACAGGGGGGATGAAAAACTGTTTTTT
>TRBV21-1|few|.|TRBJ2-7
CASSIIVGTPGRGRAYEQYF
TGTGCCAGCAGCATTATTGTGGGTACCCCAGGGAGAGGTCGGGCCTACGAGCAGTACTTC
>TRBV10-3|many|TRBD1|TRBJ2-7
CAISPLGQGTYEQYF
TGTGCCATCAGCCCTCTAGGACAGGGTACCTACGAGCAGTACTTC
>TRBV29-1|many|TRBD2|TRBJ2-7
CSVDPSAGGPSEQYF
TGCAGCGTTGACCCCTCTGCGGGAGGGCCTTCCGAGCAGTACTTC
>TRBV3-1|.|.|TRBJ1-1
CASSQGPPRAEAFF
TGTGCCAGCAGCCAAGGACCTCCCAGGGCTGAAGCTTTCTTT
>TRBV28|few|TRBD2|TRBJ2-1
CLAGERSYNEQFF
TGTTTAGCGGGAGAAAGGTCCTACAATGAGCAGTTCTTC
>TRBV6-6|.|.|TRBJ2-3
CASSYGWYTGDTQYF
TGTGCCAGCAGTTACGGGTGGTATACAGGGGATACGCAGTATTTT
>TRBV12-3/TRBV12-4|.|.|TRBJ1-4
CASSSAGVTLWGEGEKLFF
TGTGCCAGCAGTTCGGCGGGAGTAACATTGTGGGGAGAGGGGGAAAAACTGTTTTTT
>TRBV12-3/TRBV12-4|few|.|TRBJ2-6
CASSLAGRAGANVLTF
TGTGCCAGCAGTTTAGCTGGACGGGCTGGGGCCAACGTCCTGACTTTC
>TRBV7-2|few|.|TRBJ1-6
CASSPVEGGKGSPLHF
TGTGCCAGCAGCCCAGTCGAAGGGGGAAAAGGTTCACCCCTCCACTTT
>TRBV20-1|few|.|TRBJ1-1
CSAPLNTEAFF
TGCAGTGCTCCTTTGAACACTGAAGCTTTCTTT
>TRBV7-9|few|.|TRBJ2-4
CASSLSGRIKNIQYF
TGTGCCAGCAGCTTAAGCGGGCGGATCAAAAACATTCAGTACTTC
>TRBV20-1|many|.|TRBJ1-1
CSARDTIDTEAFF
TGCAGTGCTAGAGACACAATCGACACTGAAGCTTTCTTT
>TRBV29-1|few|.|TRBJ1-3
CSVAGGGGNTIYF
TGCAGCGTCGCGGGGGGCGGAGGAAACACCATATATTTT
>TRBV7-2|few|.|TRBJ2-3
CASGWNTQYF
TGTGCCAGCGGGTGGAATACGCAGTATTTT
>TRBV2|.|.|TRBJ1-5
CASAAELNQPQHF
TGTGCCAGCGCAGCCGAACTCAATCAGCCCCAGCATTTT
>TRBV28|many|.|TRBJ2-3
CASSSWAGITDTQYF
TGTGCCAGCAGTTCTTGGGCAGGGATAACAGATACGCAGTATTTT
>TRBV29-1|.|TRBD1|TRBJ1-1
CSVVPTLGQGWGTEAFF
TGCAGCGTTGTTCCCACCCTGGGACAGGGGTGGGGCACTGAAGCTTTCTTT
>TRBV12-3/TRBV12-4|many|.|TRBJ1-1
CASVEFRNTEAFF
TGTGCCAGCGTGGAGTTTAGGAACACTGAAGCTTTCTTT
>TRBV6-5|few|TRBD1|TRBJ1-1
CASSLLRTGGTEAFF
TGTGCCAGCAGTTTGCTGCGGACAGGGGGAACTGAAGCTTTCTTT
>TRBV9|few|TRBD1|TRBJ2-5
CASSGGTGPQETQYF
TGTGCCAGCAGCGGGGGGACAGGGCCTCAAGAGACCCAGTACTTC
>TRBV5-1|.|.|TRBJ2-1
CASSQSTTSSTEQFF
TGCGCCAGCAGCCAGTCGACTACCTCTAGCACTGAGCAGTTCTTC
>TRBV20-1|.|.|TRBJ2-3
CSARDGVFSTDTQYF
TGCAGTGCTAGAGACGGAGTTTTTAGCACAGATACGCAGTATTTT
>TRBV12-3/TRBV12-4|few|.|TRBJ2-7
CASSFRDTGYEQYF
TGTGCCAGCAGTTTCCGGGACACTGGCTACGAGCAGTACTTC
>TRBV20-1|many|TRBD2|TRBJ2-7
CSAHEREPYEQYF
TGCAGTGCCCACGAGCGGGAGCCCTACGAGCAGTACTTC
>TRBV29-1|.|.|TRBJ2-1
CSAKAHGRGNEQFF
TGCAGCGCTAAAGCACACGGGAGAGGGAATGAGCAGTTCTTC
>TRBV5-1|many|TRBD2|TRBJ2-7
CASRLAVVNEQYF
TGCGCCAGCCGACTAGCGGTAGTCAACGAGCAGTACTTC
>TRBV9|.|.|TRBJ2-1
CASSVAGTRLSGNEQFF
TGTGCCAGCAGCGTAGCCGGGACACGCTTGTCGGGTAATGAGCAGTTCTTC
>TRBV15|few|TRBD1|TRBJ2-1
CATSRGTAELNEQFF
TGTGCCACCAGCAGGGGGACAGCGGAGCTCAATGAGCAGTTCTTC
>TRBV10-3|many|TRBD2|TRBJ2-7
CAIFSGNGYHEQYF
TGTGCCATCTTCAGCGGGAACGGCTACCACGAGCAGTACTTC
>TRBV5-6|few|TRBD1|TRBJ1-4
CASSRRGGARNEKLFF
TGTGCCAGCAGCCGAAGAGGGGGCGCTCGGAATGAAAAACTGTTTTTT
>TRBV5-1|many|TRBD1|TRBJ1-2
CASSLASTGAFYGYTF
TGCGCCAGCAGCTTGGCCTCGACAGGGGCGTTCTATGGCTACACCTTC
>TRBV14|few|TRBD1|TRBJ1-2
CASSPPALTGGHGYTF
TGTGCCAGCAGCCCCCCGGCCCTTACAGGGGGGCATGGCTACACCTTC
>TRBV28|many|.|TRBJ2-1
CASSYGSSYNEQFF
TGTGCCAGCAGTTATGGGAGCTCCTACAATGAGCAGTTCTTC
>TRBV20-1|few|TRBD2|TRBJ2-6
CSATSFGASGPGANVLTF
TGCAGTGCTACGTCCTTTGGAGCTAGCGGGCCTGGGGCCAACGTCCTGACTTTC
>TRBV7-2|.|.|TRBJ2-7
CASSRDGSGSYEQYF
TGTGCCAGCAGCCGAGACGGTTCGGGGTCCTACGAGCAGTACTTC
>TRBV20-1|many|TRBD2|TRBJ2-7
CSAVAGLTYEQYF
TGCAGTGCTGTAGCGGGATTAACCTACGAGCAGTACTTC
>TRBV20-1|many|.|TRBJ1-5
CSATKPSQPQHF
TGCAGTGCTACTAAGCCGAGTCAGCCCCAGCATTTT
>TRBV29-1|few|.|TRBJ2-1
CSVAAGIDEQFF
TGCAGCGTTGCGGCAGGGATTGATGAGCAGTTCTTC
>TRBV7-2|many|.|TRBJ2-7
CASSFSGTNYEQYF
TGTGCCAGCAGCTTCTCCGGGACCAACTACGAGCAGTACTTC
>TRBV6-5|.|.|TRBJ2-5
CATSSTQGYQETQYF
TGTGCCACCAGTTCGACACAGGGCTACCAAGAGACCCAGTACTTC